Shown below are 9 T cell receptor beta chains from a single sample sequenced in a study of T-cell reconstitution after alpha-beta-depleted transplantation in children. Preparation of the TCRbeta library was carried out with unique molecular identifiers. TCRdb redid the calling of the PCR reads with MiXCR, one entry per CDR3 protein. The table lists a few hundred thousand distinct CDR3 sequences, 13% of them singletons. This material consisted of PBMCs, mostly from graft donor cells, taken 360 days after TCRalphabeta/CD19-depleted stem cell transplant. The receptors originated from a male patient aged 10-17 years who had a stem cell transplant for acute myeloid leukemia, so the T cells may come from the graft donor.

At least ten counts were recorded for this clonotype. This chain connects TRBV20-1 to TRBJ2-3; 12 nucleotides line up with TRBD2. The J segment lost 6 bases and the V segment lost 5 bases, leaving 15 bases of the junction unmatched. The CDR3 length is 17 residues. Germline V gives CDR1 DFQATT, CDR2 SNEGSKA (reference sequence). CDR3 sequence: CSADRLAGGPSPDTQYF. The CDR3, as DNA: TGCAGTGCTGATAGGCTAGCGGGAGGGCCGAGTCCCGATACGCAGTATTTT.

This clonotype has only a few counts. The chain has TRBV20-1 and TRBJ1-1, with 8 bases that match TRBD1. The CDR3 is 13 amino acids. Germline trimming cut 7 bases from V and 3 bases from J; bases unmatched to any gene: 7. Looked up from germline, CDR1 is DFQATT and CDR2 is SNEGSKA (reference sequence). CDR3 bases: TGCAGTGTTTCGGACAGGGCTTACACTGAAGCTTTCTTT. Translating it yields CSVSDRAYTEAFF.

This clonotype was detected only a few times. The chain links TRBV6-1 to TRBJ2-5; D is undetermined. Germline V gene data show CDR1 as MNHNS and CDR2 as SASEGT. The CDR3 totals 14 residues. The V and J ends lost 6 bases and 7 bases respectively, with 18 bases between them. The CDR3 reads CASSPGPPLGTQYF. DNA for the CDR3: TGTGCCAGCAGCCCGGGCCCGCCCCTGGGGACCCAGTACTTC.

The chain recombines TRBV20-1 with TRBJ2-7; TRBD1 agrees at 7 bases. Germline V gene lookup returns CDR1 DFQATT and CDR2 SNEGSKA (reference sequence). This CDR3 has 14 amino acids. V shed 3 bases and J 2 bases; nucleotides not matched to a gene: 7. CDR3 protein: CSASNRGFTYEQYF. The CDR3 nucleotides read TGCAGTGCTAGTAACAGGGGTTTCACCTACGAGCAGTACTTC.

The chain carries TRBV1 and TRBJ2-1. TRBV1 is classified as a pseudogene. This CDR3 has 15 residues. The CDR3 coding sequence is TGCGCCAGCAGCGCCGACGGTGGAAGGGACAATGAGCAGTTCTTC. Translated, it gives CASSADGGRDNEQFF.

Concerning this clonotype itself: Mismatch with germline at one junction end may stem from a read error. The V gene is TRBV7-7, the J gene TRBJ2-1; TRBD2 aligns across 9 bases. Germline-derived CDR1 and CDR2 are SSHAT and FNYEAQ (reference sequence). The CDR3 covers 16 residues. Written as DNA, the CDR3 is TGTGCTAGCAGCTTAGGGGTGGCTAGCGGGAACAATGAGCAGTTCTTC. Protein product: CASSLGVASGNNEQFF.

The chain carries TRBV7-2 and TRBJ2-2; 7 positions match TRBD2. After removal of 2 bases from V and 7 bases from J, the junction contained 7 bases not matched to a gene. Looked up from germline, CDR1 is SGHTA and CDR2 is FQGNSA. The CDR3 totals 15 residues. This chain's CDR3 is CASSLREGPGGELFF. The CDR3 region has the DNA TGTGCCAGCAGCTTAAGGGAGGGCCCCGGCGGGGAGCTGTTTTTT.

Many counts were recorded for this clonotype. The rearrangement joins TRBV28 to TRBJ2-5; 7 bases align to TRBD2. Looked up from germline, CDR1 is MDHEN and CDR2 is SYDVKM. The J segment lost 1 base and the V segment lost 5 bases, leaving 4 bases of the junction unmatched. The CDR3 is 14 amino acids. CDR3 amino acids: CASSHSGPQETQYF. The DNA for the CDR3 is TGTGCCAGCAGTCATAGCGGGCCCCAAGAGACCCAGTACTTC.

This clonotype has just a few counts. CDR3 DNA sequence: TGCAGCGTTGAAGAGGGACAGGGTGTAGGCGAGACCCAGTACTTC. Protein product: CSVEEGQGVGETQYF. The chain has TRBV29-1 and TRBJ2-5; TRBD1 aligns across 9 bases. Looked up from germline, CDR1 is SQVTM and CDR2 is ANQGSEA. V was pared by 0 bases and J by 5 bases, with 7 bases of the junction left unmatched. The CDR3 extends over 15 amino acids.